This is a list of T cell receptor beta chains from one sample in a study of response to subunit inactivated influenza vaccine. TCRdb re-derived calls from the RT-PCR reads in MiXCR, one entry per CDR3 protein. The data contain about 480,000 distinct CDR3 sequences, 11% of them singletons. The specimen was PBMCs from blood, collected about 6 weeks after vaccination. The receptors here all came from a man between 50 and 59 years old who received an inactivated influenza vaccine. CDR3s include the opening cysteine and the closing phenylalanine or tryptophan. The order of the fields is J gene, D gene, V gene, clone size, CDR3 protein, CDR3 DNA. The D gene is left open where the match is weak. Only some rows state a clone size, as once, few, many or a class for expanded clones.

J: TRBJ2-3
D: NA
V: TRBV6-1
size: few
CDR3: CASSPFRSTDTQYF
DNA: TGTGCCAGCAGTCCGTTTCGGAGCACAGATACGCAGTATTTT

J: TRBJ2-4
D: NA
V: TRBV20-1
size: NA
CDR3: CSATLRYGKNIQYF
DNA: TGCAGTGCAACCCTCCGGTATGGCAAAAACATTCAGTACTTC

J: TRBJ2-5
D: NA
V: TRBV5-1
size: many
CDR3: CASSLEPDPTETQYF
DNA: TGCGCCAGCAGCTTGGAGCCAGACCCCACAGAGACCCAGTACTTC

J: TRBJ1-1
D: TRBD1
V: TRBV7-2
size: NA
CDR3: CASSRTGGWYTEAFF
DNA: TGTGCCAGCAGCCGGACAGGGGGTTGGTACACTGAAGCTTTCTTT

J: TRBJ2-1
D: NA
V: TRBV27
size: few
CDR3: CASCPGRGYEQFF
DNA: TGTGCCAGCTGTCCGGGCAGGGGTTACGAGCAGTTCTTC

J: TRBJ1-3
D: NA
V: TRBV7-2
size: few
CDR3: CASSLVGGQSSGNTIYF
DNA: TGTGCCAGCAGCTTAGTAGGTGGACAGAGCTCTGGAAACACCATATATTTT

J: TRBJ1-2
D: TRBD1
V: TRBV24-1
size: many
CDR3: CATSERQGNYGYTF
DNA: TGTGCCACCAGTGAACGACAGGGGAACTATGGCTACACCTTC

J: TRBJ2-3
D: NA
V: TRBV3-1
size: NA
CDR3: CASSHSQWDTQYF
DNA: TGTGCCAGCAGCCATTCTCAGTGGGATACGCAGTATTTT

J: TRBJ1-1
D: NA
V: TRBV10-2
size: NA
CDR3: CASGDQVNTEAFF
DNA: TGCGCCAGCGGAGACCAGGTTAACACTGAAGCTTTCTTT

J: TRBJ2-2
D: TRBD1
V: TRBV7-2
size: NA
CDR3: CASSLTNRQGNTGELFF
DNA: TGTGCCAGCAGCTTAACTAACCGACAGGGGAACACCGGGGAGCTGTTTTTT

J: TRBJ2-5
D: NA
V: TRBV6-2/TRBV6-3
size: NA
CDR3: CASSYSRGIDPSETQYF
DNA: TGTGCCAGCAGTTACTCTAGGGGGATCGACCCCTCGGAGACCCAGTACTTC

J: TRBJ2-2
D: TRBD1
V: TRBV12-3/TRBV12-4
size: NA
CDR3: CVSSSRTGSTGELFF
DNA: TGTGTCAGCAGTTCCAGGACAGGGAGCACCGGGGAGCTGTTTTTT

J: TRBJ2-5
D: TRBD1
V: TRBV20-1
size: few
CDR3: CSANILGTGVETQYF
DNA: TGCAGTGCCAACATCCTCGGGACAGGGGTTGAGACCCAGTACTTC

J: TRBJ2-7
D: NA
V: TRBV10-3
size: NA
CDR3: CAIRGGPTEQYF
DNA: TGTGCCATCAGGGGGGGACCCACCGAGCAGTACTTC

J: TRBJ2-5
D: NA
V: TRBV9
size: few
CDR3: CASSVRGFTSETQYF
DNA: TGTGCCAGCAGCGTAAGAGGTTTTACTTCGGAGACCCAGTACTTC

J: TRBJ2-3
D: NA
V: TRBV5-1
size: NA
CDR3: CASSTPPTDTQYF
DNA: TGCGCCAGCAGCACCCCTCCCACAGATACGCAGTATTTT

J: TRBJ2-2
D: NA
V: TRBV12-3/TRBV12-4
size: many
CDR3: CASSLQGRSGELFF
DNA: TGTGCCAGCAGTTTACAGGGGAGGAGCGGGGAGCTGTTTTTT

J: TRBJ2-2
D: TRBD1
V: TRBV6-5
size: NA
CDR3: CASSYVRGYDTGELLF
DNA: TGTGCCAGCAGTTACGTCAGGGGGTACGACACCGGGGAGCTGCTTTTT

J: TRBJ2-3
D: NA
V: TRBV20-1
size: NA
CDR3: CSARAPDGITDTQYF
DNA: TGCAGTGCCCGTGCGCCTGACGGGATCACAGATACGCAGTATTTT

J: TRBJ2-5
D: NA
V: TRBV7-2
size: NA
CDR3: CASRQQETQYF
DNA: TGTGCCAGCAGACAACAAGAGACCCAGTACTTC

J: TRBJ2-2
D: NA
V: TRBV9
size: many
CDR3: CASSVRGGTGELFF
DNA: TGTGCCAGCAGCGTCCGGGGAGGCACCGGGGAGCTGTTTTTT

J: TRBJ2-5
D: NA
V: TRBV2
size: NA
CDR3: CASSEDTWSRETQYF
DNA: TGTGCCAGCAGTGAGGACACGTGGTCTAGAGAGACCCAGTACTTC

J: TRBJ2-1
D: TRBD2
V: TRBV29-1
size: NA
CDR3: CSVERRTSGIDEQFF
DNA: TGCAGCGTTGAACGACGGACTAGCGGGATTGATGAGCAGTTCTTC

J: TRBJ2-1
D: TRBD2
V: TRBV14
size: NA
CDR3: CASSQLTSGAYNEQFF
DNA: TGTGCCAGCAGCCAACTTACTAGCGGGGCTTACAATGAGCAGTTCTTC

J: TRBJ2-5
D: NA
V: TRBV9
size: NA
CDR3: CASSTSPKETQYF
DNA: TGTGCCAGCAGCACCTCACCTAAAGAGACCCAGTACTTC

J: TRBJ2-7
D: TRBD2
V: TRBV7-2
size: NA
CDR3: CASSAGLAVYEQYF
DNA: TGTGCCAGCAGCGCGGGACTAGCAGTATACGAGCAGTACTTC

J: TRBJ2-1
D: NA
V: TRBV20-1
size: few
CDR3: CSAGLAGPPGNEQFF
DNA: TGCAGTGCTGGCTTGGCGGGACCCCCCGGAAATGAGCAGTTCTTC

J: TRBJ2-5
D: TRBD2
V: TRBV7-8
size: few
CDR3: CASSLESSGEGTQYF
DNA: TGTGCCAGCAGCTTAGAATCTAGCGGGGAAGGGACCCAGTACTTC

J: TRBJ2-3
D: TRBD2
V: TRBV10-3
size: NA
CDR3: CATSGGAADTQYF
DNA: TGTGCCACTAGCGGGGGGGCCGCAGATACGCAGTATTTT

J: TRBJ2-3
D: NA
V: TRBV10-3
size: few
CDR3: CAISDPSAGTDTQYF
DNA: TGTGCCATCAGTGACCCCTCGGCTGGCACAGATACGCAGTATTTT

J: TRBJ2-2
D: NA
V: TRBV12-3/TRBV12-4
size: many
CDR3: CASSFSGSDTGELFF
DNA: TGTGCCAGCAGTTTCTCAGGATCCGACACCGGGGAGCTGTTTTTT

J: TRBJ2-1
D: NA
V: TRBV10-3
size: many
CDR3: CAISERGHGIPYNEQFF
DNA: TGTGCCATCAGTGAAAGGGGACACGGGATACCTTACAATGAGCAGTTCTTC

J: TRBJ1-1
D: NA
V: TRBV5-5
size: few
CDR3: CASSLQGPGTEAFF
DNA: TGTGCCAGCAGCTTGCAGGGGCCGGGCACTGAAGCTTTCTTT

J: TRBJ2-5
D: TRBD2
V: TRBV7-2
size: NA
CDR3: CASSLRTSGEETQYF
DNA: TGTGCCAGCAGCTTAAGAACTAGCGGGGAAGAGACCCAGTACTTC

J: TRBJ2-7
D: NA
V: TRBV11-2
size: few
CDR3: CASSSYVGVSSYEQYF
DNA: TGTGCCAGCAGCTCTTATGTGGGGGTTAGCTCCTACGAGCAGTACTTC

J: TRBJ2-3
D: TRBD2
V: TRBV6-1
size: NA
CDR3: CASSETLAGASDTQYF
DNA: TGTGCCAGCAGTGAAACCCTAGCGGGGGCTTCAGATACGCAGTATTTT

J: TRBJ2-1
D: NA
V: TRBV7-9
size: few
CDR3: CASSLAIGGSPYNEQFF
DNA: TGTGCCAGCAGCTTAGCGATTGGGGGTAGCCCCTACAATGAGCAGTTCTTC

J: TRBJ1-5
D: TRBD1
V: TRBV4-2
size: NA
CDR3: CASSQGRAQGDQPQHF
DNA: TGTGCCAGCAGCCAGGGCAGAGCACAGGGGGATCAGCCCCAGCATTTT

J: TRBJ1-5
D: TRBD1
V: TRBV28
size: NA
CDR3: CASSLRTGGNQPQHF
DNA: TGTGCCAGCAGTTTAAGGACAGGCGGGAATCAGCCCCAGCATTTT

J: TRBJ2-7
D: NA
V: TRBV28
size: few
CDR3: CASRVSGPSYEQYF
DNA: TGTGCCAGCAGAGTCAGCGGGCCCTCCTACGAGCAGTACTTC

J: TRBJ2-3
D: TRBD2
V: TRBV12-3/TRBV12-4
size: many
CDR3: CASSLSAGVSDTQYF
DNA: TGTGCCAGCAGTTTGTCAGCGGGAGTTTCGGATACGCAGTATTTT

J: TRBJ1-4
D: NA
V: TRBV29-1
size: many
CDR3: CSVEGKSDEKLFF
DNA: TGCAGCGTTGAAGGGAAGTCGGACGAAAAACTGTTTTTT

J: TRBJ2-1
D: NA
V: TRBV12-3/TRBV12-4
size: many
CDR3: CASRRGTVREQFF
DNA: TGTGCCAGCAGGCGAGGCACGGTAAGAGAGCAGTTCTTC

J: TRBJ1-5
D: NA
V: TRBV11-2
size: many
CDR3: CASSLFNNQPQHF
DNA: TGTGCCAGCAGCTTGTTCAACAATCAGCCCCAGCATTTT